The rows below give T cell receptor beta chains drawn from one sample of a study of blood T cells in healthy people across ages. TCRdb re-called the 5' RACE reads through MiXCR, storing one row per CDR3 protein. This table has about 2 million distinct CDR3 sequences, about 50% appearing once. The sample was blood. The receptors were gathered from a woman aged 40 to 49 in good health. Each CDR3 is given with its conserved first and last residue. The D gene is left open where the match is weak. Size tells how often a clone was seen (once, few, many) or the class of an expanded clone, and some rows leave it out.

size	V	length	D	J	DNA	CDR3
.	TRBV29-1	12	.	TRBJ2-5	TGCAGCGTTGATTTCGGAAAAGAGACCCAGTACTTC	CSVDFGKETQYF
once	TRBV19	16	TRBD1	TRBJ1-5	TGTGCCAGTAGCTTCGACAGGGCGACGATTAGTCAGCCCCAGCATTTT	CASSFDRATISQPQHF
.	TRBV28	14	.	TRBJ1-2	TGTGCCAGCAGTCCAACCCCGGCTGGCTCCGGCTACACCTTC	CASSPTPAGSGYTF
.	TRBV9	15	.	TRBJ2-5	TGTGCCAGCAGCGTAGCTCCTAGAGACCAAGAGACCCAGTACTTC	CASSVAPRDQETQYF
.	TRBV29-1	13	.	TRBJ1-2	TGCAGCGTTGCCAGGACAGTCGAATATGGCTACATCTTC	CSVARTVEYGYIF
.	TRBV5-1	19	TRBD1	TRBJ2-5	TGCGCCAGCAGCTTGGCGGAGACAGGGGGCGAGGGGGAACAAGAGACCCAGTACTTC	CASSLAETGGEGEQETQYF
.	TRBV7-9	15	.	TRBJ2-2	TGTGCCAGCAGCTCCCCCACGGTTGGGGCCGGGGAGCTGTTTTTT	CASSSPTVGAGELFF
once	TRBV6-2/TRBV6-3	11	.	TRBJ1-2	TGTGCCTCCGGAGGAGGGCTTGACTACACCTTC	CASGGGLDYTF
.	TRBV7-9	15	TRBD1	TRBJ2-5	TGTGCCAGCAGCTTAAGCGGACAGGGGCGCAATGAGCAGTACTTC	CASSLSGQGRNEQYF
.	TRBV6-5	13	.	TRBJ2-7	TGTGCCAGCAAATCTAGCGACTCCTACGAGCAGTACTTC	CASKSSDSYEQYF
.	TRBV27	16	TRBD1	TRBJ2-3	TGTGCCAGCAGTCTATTACAGGGGATAGGTGCAGATACGCAGTATTTT	CASSLLQGIGADTQYF
few	TRBV4-3	16	TRBD2	TRBJ2-3	TGCGCCAGCAGCCAAGGCTTCAGCGGGGCCACAGATACGCAGTATTTT	CASSQGFSGATDTQYF
many	TRBV12-3/TRBV12-4	15	TRBD1	TRBJ2-5	TGTGCCAGCAGTTGGAGGACAGGCAGGGGGGAGACCCAGTACTTC	CASSWRTGRGETQYF
.	TRBV4-3	17	TRBD1	TRBJ2-1	TGCGCCAGCAGCCAAGATCTAGGAAGGGGGCCTTCGAATGAGCAGTTCTTC	CASSQDLGRGPSNEQFF
few	TRBV20-1	15	TRBD1	TRBJ1-2	TGCAGTGCTCCTCACAGACAGGGACCTGACTATGGCTACACCTTC	CSAPHRQGPDYGYTF
.	TRBV7-8	15	TRBD2	TRBJ2-5	TGTGCCAGCAGCTTAGCGGGGGGGTTCGGAGTGACCCAGTACTTC	CASSLAGGFGVTQYF
.	TRBV28	15	TRBD1	TRBJ2-7	TGTGCCAGCAGTTCCTGGACAGGGGAAGGTTACGAGCAGTACTTC	CASSSWTGEGYEQYF
.	TRBV5-5	13	.	TRBJ2-3	TGTGCCAGCAGCGCGACTTTCACAGATACGCAGTATTTT	CASSATFTDTQYF
few	TRBV4-1	15	.	TRBJ1-4	TGCGCCAGCAGCCAAGGCCGGGACCCTAATGAAAAACTGTTTTTT	CASSQGRDPNEKLFF
.	TRBV9	15	.	TRBJ2-5	TGTGCCAGTAGCGGACCGGGACGATGGGGGGAGACCCAGTACTTC	CASSGPGRWGETQYF
.	TRBV4-2	18	.	TRBJ1-6	TGTGCCAGCAGCCAAGACGATGCCCCTAGTTCCTATAATTCACCCCTCCACTTT	CASSQDDAPSSYNSPLHF
few	TRBV20-1	16	.	TRBJ2-3	TGCAGTGCTACCTTACCACAGGGTTTGAGCACAGATACGCAGTATTTT	CSATLPQGLSTDTQYF
.	TRBV4-2	13	.	TRBJ1-2	TGTGCCAGCAGCCAAGACATCCAGCGTGTCTACACCTTC	CASSQDIQRVYTF
.	TRBV10-3	15	.	TRBJ1-5	TGTGCCATCAGTGACCCATCCCGGCCCAATCAGCCCCAGCATTTT	CAISDPSRPNQPQHF
few	TRBV10-3	17	TRBD2	TRBJ2-1	TGTGCCATCAGTGAGTCGGGGGTAGCGGGGGGTTTGAATGAGCAGTTCTTC	CAISESGVAGGLNEQFF
few	TRBV7-9	17	TRBD1	TRBJ2-6	TGTGCCAGCAGCTTGGACAGGGGATGGTCTGGGGCCAACGTCCTGACTTTC	CASSLDRGWSGANVLTF
.	TRBV7-2	15	TRBD1	TRBJ1-2	TGTGCCAGCAGCTCCTACAGGGGCGCGGACTATGGCTACACCTTC	CASSSYRGADYGYTF